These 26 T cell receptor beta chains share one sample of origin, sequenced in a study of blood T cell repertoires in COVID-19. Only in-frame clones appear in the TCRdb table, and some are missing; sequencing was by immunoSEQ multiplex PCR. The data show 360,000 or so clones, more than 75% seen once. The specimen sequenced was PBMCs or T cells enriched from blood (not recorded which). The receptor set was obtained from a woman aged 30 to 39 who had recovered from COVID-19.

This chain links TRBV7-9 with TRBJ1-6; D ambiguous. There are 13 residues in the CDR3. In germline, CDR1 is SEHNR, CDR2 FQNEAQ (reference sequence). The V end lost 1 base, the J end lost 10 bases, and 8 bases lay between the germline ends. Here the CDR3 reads CASSLGSGSPLHF. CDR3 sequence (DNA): TGTGCCAGCAGCTTAGGGAGTGGATCACCCCTCCACTTT.

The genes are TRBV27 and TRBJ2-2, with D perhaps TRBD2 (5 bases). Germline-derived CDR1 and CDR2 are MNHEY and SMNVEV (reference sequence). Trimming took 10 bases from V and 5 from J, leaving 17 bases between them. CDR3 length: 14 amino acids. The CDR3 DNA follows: TGTGCCACAAGCCCGGGGAGACTGACCGGGGAGCTGTTTTTT. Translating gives CATSPGRLTGELFF.

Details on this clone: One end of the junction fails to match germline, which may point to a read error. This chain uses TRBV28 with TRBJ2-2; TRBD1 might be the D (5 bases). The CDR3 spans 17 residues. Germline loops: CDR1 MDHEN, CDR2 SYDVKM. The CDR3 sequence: CASSLGRVKDNIGELFF. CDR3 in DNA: TGTGCCAGCAGTTTAGGCAGGGTCAAAGATAACATCGGGGAGCTGTTTTTT.

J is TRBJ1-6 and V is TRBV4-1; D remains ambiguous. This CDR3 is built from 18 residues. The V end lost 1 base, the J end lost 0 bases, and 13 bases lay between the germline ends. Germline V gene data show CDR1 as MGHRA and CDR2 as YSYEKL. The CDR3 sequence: CASSQAEVESSYNSPLHF. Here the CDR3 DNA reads TGCGCCAGCAGCCAAGCGGAGGTAGAAAGCTCCTATAATTCACCCCTCCACTTT.

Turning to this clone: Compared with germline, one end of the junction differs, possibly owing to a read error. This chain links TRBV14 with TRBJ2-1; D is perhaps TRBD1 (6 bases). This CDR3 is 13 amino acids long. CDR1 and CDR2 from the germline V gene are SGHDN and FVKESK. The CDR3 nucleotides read TGTGCCAGCAGTCAGGTAGGGGGTGCTAATCGGATCTTC. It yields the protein CASSQVGGANRIF.

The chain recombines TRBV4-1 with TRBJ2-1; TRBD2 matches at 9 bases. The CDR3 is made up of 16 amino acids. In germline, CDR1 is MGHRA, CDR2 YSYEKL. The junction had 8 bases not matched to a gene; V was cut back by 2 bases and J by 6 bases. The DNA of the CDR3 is TGCGCCAGCAGCCAACGCTCCAGCGGGGGGATCAATGAGCAGTTCTTC. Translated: CASSQRSSGGINEQFF.

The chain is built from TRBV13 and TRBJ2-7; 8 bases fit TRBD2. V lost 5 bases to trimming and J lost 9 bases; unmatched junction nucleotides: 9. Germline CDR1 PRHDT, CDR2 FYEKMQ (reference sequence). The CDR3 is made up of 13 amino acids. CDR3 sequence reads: CASSIGTSRVQYF. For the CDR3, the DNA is TGTGCCAGCAGCATTGGGACTAGTCGGGTGCAGTACTTC.

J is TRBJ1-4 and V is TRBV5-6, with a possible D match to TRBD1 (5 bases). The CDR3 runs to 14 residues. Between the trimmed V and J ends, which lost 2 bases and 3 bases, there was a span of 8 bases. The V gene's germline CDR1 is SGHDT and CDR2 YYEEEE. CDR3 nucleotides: TGTGCCAGCAGCTTAGGCAGGGCTAATGAAAAACTGTTTTTT. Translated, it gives CASSLGRANEKLFF.

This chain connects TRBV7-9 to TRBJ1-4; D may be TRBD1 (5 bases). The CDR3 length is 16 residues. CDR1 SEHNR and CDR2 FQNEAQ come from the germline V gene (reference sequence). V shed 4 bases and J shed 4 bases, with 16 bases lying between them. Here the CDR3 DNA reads TGTGCCAGCAGCTCCCTAGGGCAGGGCCTTAATGAAAAACTGTTTTTT. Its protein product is CASSSLGQGLNEKLFF.

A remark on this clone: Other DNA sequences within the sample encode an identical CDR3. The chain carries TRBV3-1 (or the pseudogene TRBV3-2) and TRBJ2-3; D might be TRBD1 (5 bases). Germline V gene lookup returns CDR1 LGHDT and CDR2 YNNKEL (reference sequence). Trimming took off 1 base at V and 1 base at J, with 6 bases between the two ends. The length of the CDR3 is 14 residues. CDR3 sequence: CASSQGGGTDTQYF. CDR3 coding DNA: TGTGCCAGCAGCCAAGGGGGCGGCACAGATACGCAGTATTTT.

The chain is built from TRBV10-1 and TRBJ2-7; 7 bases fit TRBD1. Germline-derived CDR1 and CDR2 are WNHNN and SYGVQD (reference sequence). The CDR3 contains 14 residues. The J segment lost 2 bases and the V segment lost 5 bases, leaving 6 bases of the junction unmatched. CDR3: CASSSYRGPYEQYF. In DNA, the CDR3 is TGCGCCAGCAGTAGCTACAGGGGCCCCTACGAGCAGTACTTC.

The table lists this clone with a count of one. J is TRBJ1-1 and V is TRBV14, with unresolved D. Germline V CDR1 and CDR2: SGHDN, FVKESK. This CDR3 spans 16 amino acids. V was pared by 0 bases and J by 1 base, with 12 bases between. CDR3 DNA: TGTGCCAGCAGCCAAGATCGGAGGGTTTGGAACACTGAAGCTTTCTTT. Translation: CASSQDRRVWNTEAFF.

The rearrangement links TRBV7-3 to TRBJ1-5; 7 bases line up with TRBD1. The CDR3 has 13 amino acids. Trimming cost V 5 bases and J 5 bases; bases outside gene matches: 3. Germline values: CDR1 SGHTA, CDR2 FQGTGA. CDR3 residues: CASSPDRDQPQHF. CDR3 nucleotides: TGTGCCAGCAGCCCCGACAGGGATCAGCCCCAGCATTTT.

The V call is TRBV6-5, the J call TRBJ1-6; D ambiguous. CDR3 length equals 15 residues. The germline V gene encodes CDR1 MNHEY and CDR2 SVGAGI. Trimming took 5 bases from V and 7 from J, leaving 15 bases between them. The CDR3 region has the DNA TGTGCCAGCAGTCGCTTGGGAGACACAAATTCACCCCTCCACTTT. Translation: CASSRLGDTNSPLHF.

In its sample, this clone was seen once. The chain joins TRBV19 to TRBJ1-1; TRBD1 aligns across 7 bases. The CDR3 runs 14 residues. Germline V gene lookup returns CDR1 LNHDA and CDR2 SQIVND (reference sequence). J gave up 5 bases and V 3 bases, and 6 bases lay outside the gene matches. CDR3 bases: TGTGCCAGTAGTATCTCATTACAGGGGACTGAAGCTTTCTTT. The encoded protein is CASSISLQGTEAFF.

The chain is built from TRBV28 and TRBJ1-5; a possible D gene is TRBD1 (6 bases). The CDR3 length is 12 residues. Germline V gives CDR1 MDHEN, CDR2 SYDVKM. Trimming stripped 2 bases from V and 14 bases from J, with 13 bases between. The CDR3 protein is CASSLEVGAKHF. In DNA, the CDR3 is TGTGCCAGCAGTTTAGAGGTGGGGGCGAAGCATTTT.

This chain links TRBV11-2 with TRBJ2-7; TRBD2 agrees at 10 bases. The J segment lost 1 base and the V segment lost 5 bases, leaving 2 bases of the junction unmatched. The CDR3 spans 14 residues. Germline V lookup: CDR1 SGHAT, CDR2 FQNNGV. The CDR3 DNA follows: TGTGCCAGCAGCCTTAGCGGGGGGTCCTACGAGCAGTACTTC. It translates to CASSLSGGSYEQYF. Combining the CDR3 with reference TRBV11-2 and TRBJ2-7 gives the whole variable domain EAGVAQSPRYKIIEKRQSVAFWCNPISGHATLYWYQQILGQGPKLLIQFQNNGVVDDSQLPKDRFSAERLKGVDSTLKIQPAKLEDSAVYLCASSLSGGSYEQYFGPGTRLTVT.

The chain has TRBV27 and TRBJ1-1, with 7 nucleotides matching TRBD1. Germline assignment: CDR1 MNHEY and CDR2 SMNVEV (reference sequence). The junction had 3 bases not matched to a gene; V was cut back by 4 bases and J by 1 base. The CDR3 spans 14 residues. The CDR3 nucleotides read TGTGCCAGCAGTTCGACAGGGAAGAACACTGAAGCTTTCTTT. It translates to CASSSTGKNTEAFF.

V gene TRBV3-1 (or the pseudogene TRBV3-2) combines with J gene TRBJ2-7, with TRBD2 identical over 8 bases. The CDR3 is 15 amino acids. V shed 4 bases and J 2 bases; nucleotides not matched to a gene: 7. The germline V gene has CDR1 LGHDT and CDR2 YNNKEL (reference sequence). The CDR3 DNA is TGTGCCAGCAGCCCCACTAGCGGACGCACCTACGAGCAGTACTTC. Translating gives CASSPTSGRTYEQYF.

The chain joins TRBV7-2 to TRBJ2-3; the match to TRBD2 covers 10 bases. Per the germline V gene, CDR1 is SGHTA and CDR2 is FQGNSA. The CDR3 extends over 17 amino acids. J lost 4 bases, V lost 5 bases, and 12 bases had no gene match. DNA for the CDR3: TGTGCCAGCAGCCCCCGTCTTAGCGGGAGGATCGCAGATACGCAGTATTTT. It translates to CASSPRLSGRIADTQYF.

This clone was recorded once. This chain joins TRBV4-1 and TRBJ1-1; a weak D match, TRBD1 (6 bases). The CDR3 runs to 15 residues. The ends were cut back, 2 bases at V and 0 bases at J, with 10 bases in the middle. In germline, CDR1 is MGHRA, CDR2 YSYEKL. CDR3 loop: CASSQMGHLNTEAFF. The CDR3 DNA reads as TGCGCCAGCAGCCAAATGGGACACCTGAACACTGAAGCTTTCTTT.

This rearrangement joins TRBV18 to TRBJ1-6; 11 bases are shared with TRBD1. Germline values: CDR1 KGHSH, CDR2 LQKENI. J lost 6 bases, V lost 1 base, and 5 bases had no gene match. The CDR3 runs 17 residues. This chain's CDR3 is CASSPQGQGVFNSPLHF. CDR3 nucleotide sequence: TGTGCCAGCTCACCACAGGGACAGGGGGTATTTAATTCACCCCTCCACTTT.

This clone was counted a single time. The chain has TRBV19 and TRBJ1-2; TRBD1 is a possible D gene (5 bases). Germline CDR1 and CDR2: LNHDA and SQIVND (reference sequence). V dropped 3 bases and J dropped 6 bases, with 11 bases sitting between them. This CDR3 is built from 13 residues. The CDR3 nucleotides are TGTGCCAGTAGTATCTCCAGGGAGGATGGCTACACCTTC. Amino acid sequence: CASSISREDGYTF.

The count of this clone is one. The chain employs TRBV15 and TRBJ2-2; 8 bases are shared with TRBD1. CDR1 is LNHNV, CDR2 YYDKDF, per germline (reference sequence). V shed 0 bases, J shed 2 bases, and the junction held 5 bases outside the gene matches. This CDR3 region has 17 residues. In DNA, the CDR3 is TGTGCCACCAGCAGAGATCTTGGGACAGGCAACACCGGGGAGCTGTTTTTT. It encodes CATSRDLGTGNTGELFF.

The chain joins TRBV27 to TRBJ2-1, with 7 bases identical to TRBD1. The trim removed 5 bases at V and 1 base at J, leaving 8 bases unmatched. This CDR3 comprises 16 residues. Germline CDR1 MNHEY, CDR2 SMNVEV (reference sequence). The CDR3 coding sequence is TGTGCCAGCAGTCCTATAGACAGGGCTTCCTACAATGAGCAGTTCTTC. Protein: CASSPIDRASYNEQFF.

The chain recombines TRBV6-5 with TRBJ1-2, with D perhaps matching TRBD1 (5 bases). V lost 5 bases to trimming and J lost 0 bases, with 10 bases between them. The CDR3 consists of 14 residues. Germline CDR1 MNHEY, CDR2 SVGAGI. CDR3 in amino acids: CASSKTVANYGYTF. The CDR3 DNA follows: TGTGCCAGCAGTAAGACAGTAGCTAACTATGGCTACACCTTC.